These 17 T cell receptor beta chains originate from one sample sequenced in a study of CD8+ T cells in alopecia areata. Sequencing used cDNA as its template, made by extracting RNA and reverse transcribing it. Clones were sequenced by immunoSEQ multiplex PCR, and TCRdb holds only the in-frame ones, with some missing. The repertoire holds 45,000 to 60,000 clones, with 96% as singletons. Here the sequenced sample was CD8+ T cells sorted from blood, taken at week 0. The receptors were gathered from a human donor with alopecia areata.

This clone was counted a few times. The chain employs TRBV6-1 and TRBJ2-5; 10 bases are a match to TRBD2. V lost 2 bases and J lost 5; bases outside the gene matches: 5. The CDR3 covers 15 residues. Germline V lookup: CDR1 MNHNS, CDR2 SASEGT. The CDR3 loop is CASSEIAGGQETQYF. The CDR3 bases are TGTGCCAGCAGTGAAATAGCGGGGGGCCAGGAGACCCAGTACTTC.

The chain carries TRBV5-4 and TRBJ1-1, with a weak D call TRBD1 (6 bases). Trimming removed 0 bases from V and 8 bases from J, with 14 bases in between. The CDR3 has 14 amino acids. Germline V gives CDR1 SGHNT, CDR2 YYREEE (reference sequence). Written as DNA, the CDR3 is TGTGCCAGCAGCTTGGAGTTACCGGGACACGAAGCTTTCTTT. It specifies CASSLELPGHEAFF.

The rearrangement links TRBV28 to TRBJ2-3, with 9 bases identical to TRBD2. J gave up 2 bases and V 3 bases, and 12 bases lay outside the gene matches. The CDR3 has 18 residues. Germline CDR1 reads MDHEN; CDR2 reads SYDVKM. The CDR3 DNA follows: TGTGCCAGCAGTTTGAGGGTCCTAGCGGGGCCTTTCACAGATACGCAGTATTTT. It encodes CASSLRVLAGPFTDTQYF.

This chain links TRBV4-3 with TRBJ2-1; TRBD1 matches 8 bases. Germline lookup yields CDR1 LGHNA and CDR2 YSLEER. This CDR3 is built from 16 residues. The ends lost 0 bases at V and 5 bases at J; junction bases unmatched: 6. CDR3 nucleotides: TGCGCCAGCAGCCAAGATCCGCCAGGGGGCCACAATGAGCAGTTCTTC. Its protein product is CASSQDPPGGHNEQFF.

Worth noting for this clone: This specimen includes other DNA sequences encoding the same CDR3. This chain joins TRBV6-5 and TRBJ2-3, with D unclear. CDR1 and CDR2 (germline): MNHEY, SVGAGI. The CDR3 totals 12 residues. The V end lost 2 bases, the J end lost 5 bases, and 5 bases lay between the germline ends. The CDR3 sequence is CASSYDGDTQYF. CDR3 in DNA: TGTGCCAGCAGTTACGATGGAGATACGCAGTATTTT.

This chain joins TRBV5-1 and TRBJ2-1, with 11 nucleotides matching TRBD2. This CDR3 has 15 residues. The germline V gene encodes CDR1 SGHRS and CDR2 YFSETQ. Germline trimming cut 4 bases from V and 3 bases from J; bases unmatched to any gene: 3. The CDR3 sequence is CASSPGTSGYNEQFF. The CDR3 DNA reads TGCGCCAGCAGCCCAGGGACTAGCGGCTACAATGAGCAGTTCTTC.

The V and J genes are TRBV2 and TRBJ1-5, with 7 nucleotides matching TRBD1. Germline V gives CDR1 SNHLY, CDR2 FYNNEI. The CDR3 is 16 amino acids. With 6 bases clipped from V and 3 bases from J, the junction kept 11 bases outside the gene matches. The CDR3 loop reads CASSLYRDSLNQPQHF. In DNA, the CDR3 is TGTGCCAGCAGCCTCTACCGGGACAGCCTCAATCAGCCCCAGCATTTT.

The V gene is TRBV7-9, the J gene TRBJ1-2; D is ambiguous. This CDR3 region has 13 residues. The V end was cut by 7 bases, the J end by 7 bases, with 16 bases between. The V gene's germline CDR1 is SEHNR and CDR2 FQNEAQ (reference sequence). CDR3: CASTIGIFGGYTF. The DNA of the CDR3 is TGTGCCAGCACCATAGGGATTTTCGGTGGCTACACCTTC.

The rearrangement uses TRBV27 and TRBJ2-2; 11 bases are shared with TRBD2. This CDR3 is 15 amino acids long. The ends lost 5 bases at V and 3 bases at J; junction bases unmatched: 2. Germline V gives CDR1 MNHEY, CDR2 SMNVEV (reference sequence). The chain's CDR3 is CASSLGLADTGELFF. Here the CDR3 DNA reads TGTGCCAGCAGTCTGGGACTAGCGGACACCGGGGAGCTGTTTTTT.

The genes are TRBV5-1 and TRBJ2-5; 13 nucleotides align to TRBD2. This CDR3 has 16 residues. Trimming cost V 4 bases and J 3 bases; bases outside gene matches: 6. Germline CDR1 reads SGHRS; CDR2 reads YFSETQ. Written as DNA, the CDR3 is TGCGCCAGCAGCGCGTCCGGGACTAGCGGGGAAGAGACCCAGTACTTC. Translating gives CASSASGTSGEETQYF.

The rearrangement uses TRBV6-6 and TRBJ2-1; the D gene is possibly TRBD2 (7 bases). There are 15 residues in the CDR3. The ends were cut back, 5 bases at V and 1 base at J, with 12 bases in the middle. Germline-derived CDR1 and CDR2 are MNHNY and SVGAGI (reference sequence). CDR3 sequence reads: CASSPAGASYNEQFF. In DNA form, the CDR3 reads TGTGCCAGCAGTCCCGCGGGGGCGTCCTACAATGAGCAGTTCTTC.

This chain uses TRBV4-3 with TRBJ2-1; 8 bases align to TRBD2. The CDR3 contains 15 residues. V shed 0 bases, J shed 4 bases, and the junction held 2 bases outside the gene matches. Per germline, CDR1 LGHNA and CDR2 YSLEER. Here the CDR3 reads CASSQESGGYNEQFF. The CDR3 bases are TGCGCCAGCAGCCAAGAGAGCGGGGGATACAATGAGCAGTTCTTC.

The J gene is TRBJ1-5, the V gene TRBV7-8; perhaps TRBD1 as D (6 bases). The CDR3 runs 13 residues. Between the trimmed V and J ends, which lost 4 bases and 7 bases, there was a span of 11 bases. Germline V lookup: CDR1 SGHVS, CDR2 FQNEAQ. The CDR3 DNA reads TGTGCCAGCAGCTGGGTGGGGGGCCAGCCCCAGCATTTT. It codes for CASSWVGGQPQHF.

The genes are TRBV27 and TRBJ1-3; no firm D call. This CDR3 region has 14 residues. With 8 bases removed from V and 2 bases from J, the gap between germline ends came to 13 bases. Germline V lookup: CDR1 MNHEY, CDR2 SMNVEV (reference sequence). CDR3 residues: CASARGRTGNTIYF. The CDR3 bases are TGTGCCAGCGCCCGGGGTCGGACTGGAAACACCATATATTTT.

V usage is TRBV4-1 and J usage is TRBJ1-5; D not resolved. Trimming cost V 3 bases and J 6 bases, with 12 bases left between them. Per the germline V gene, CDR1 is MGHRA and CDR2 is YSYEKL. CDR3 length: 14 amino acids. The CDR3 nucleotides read TGCGCCAGCAGCCATTATACGGGCGGTCAGCCCCAGCATTTT. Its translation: CASSHYTGGQPQHF.

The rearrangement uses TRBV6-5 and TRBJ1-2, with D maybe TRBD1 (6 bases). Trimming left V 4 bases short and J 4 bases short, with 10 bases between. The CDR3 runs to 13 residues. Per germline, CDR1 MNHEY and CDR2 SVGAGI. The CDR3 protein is CASSSGVIYGYTF. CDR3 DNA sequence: TGTGCCAGCAGTTCAGGGGTCATCTATGGCTACACCTTC.

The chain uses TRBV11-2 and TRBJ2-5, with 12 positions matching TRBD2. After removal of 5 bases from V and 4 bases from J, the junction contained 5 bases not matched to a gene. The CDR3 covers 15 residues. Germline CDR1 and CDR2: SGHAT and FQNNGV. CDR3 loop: CASSPEGLAGETQYF. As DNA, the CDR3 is TGTGCCAGCAGCCCCGAGGGACTAGCGGGAGAGACCCAGTACTTC.